This T cell receptor beta chain comes out of a study of blood T cell repertoires in COVID-19. Study information: PBMCs, B-cell-depleted T cells, or T cells provided the cDNA or gDNA that made up the material.

There are 16 residues in the CDR3. V lost 4 bases to trimming and J lost 7 bases, with 20 bases between them. Germline lookup yields CDR1 SGHVS and CDR2 FQNEAQ. Assay used: immunoSEQ multiplex PCR; TCRdb lists only in-frame clones, some missing. The sample records 150,000 to 170,000 clones, about 83% being singletons. V usage is TRBV7-8 and J usage is TRBJ1-5; maybe TRBD1 (6 bases). The TCR originated in a woman aged 60-75 years with COVID-19, enrolled during active disease. The sequencing input was peripheral blood. This CDR3 reads CASSSLSSGADQPQHF. CDR3 sequence (DNA): TGTGCCAGCAGCTCCCTTTCGTCAGGGGCGGACCAGCCCCAGCATTTT.